Below, 3 T cell receptor beta chains from the same sample are listed, as sequenced in a study of radiation and T cells in renal cell carcinoma. Produced via immunoSEQ multiplex PCR; TCRdb's table is partial and in-frame only. The sample records 18,000 or so clones, about 50% being singletons. Treatment reported: 15 Gy SBRT to primary tumor, nephrectomy 4 weeks later. This sample comprised tumor tissue, obtained from a patient whose treatment included radiotherapy and nephrectomy. Every receptor here comes from a man aged 45-60 years with renal cell carcinoma.

The chain links TRBV9 to TRBJ2-3; 10 bases match TRBD2. The CDR3 is 20 amino acids. V lost 2 bases to trimming and J lost 5 bases; unmatched junction nucleotides: 20. Germline CDR1 is SGDLS and CDR2 is YYNGEE. The CDR3 nucleotides are TGTGCCAGCAGCGTCAACCAGCTCCGCCCCGCTAGCGGGGGTGGAGATACGCAGTATTTT. Encoded protein: CASSVNQLRPASGGGDTQYF.

This rearrangement joins TRBV5-4 to TRBJ1-1; D perhaps matches TRBD1 (5 bases). The CDR3 covers 16 residues. CDR1 is SGHNT, CDR2 YYREEE, per germline (reference sequence). Trimming took 4 bases from V and 1 from J, leaving 17 bases between them. CDR3 region: CASSTGRTNQNTEAFF. CDR3 coding DNA: TGTGCCAGCAGCACAGGACGGACGAATCAGAACACTGAAGCTTTCTTT.

The chain employs TRBV5-5 and TRBJ1-5, with 7 bases that match TRBD1. V trimming: 0 bases; J trimming: 5 bases; junction bases outside the gene matches: 11. The CDR3 runs 17 residues. Looked up from germline, CDR1 is SGHKS and CDR2 is YYEKEE (reference sequence). DNA of the CDR3: TGTGCCAGCAGCTTGGAACTTGGGACAGTTCCGGATCAGCCCCAGCATTTT. This gives the protein CASSLELGTVPDQPQHF.